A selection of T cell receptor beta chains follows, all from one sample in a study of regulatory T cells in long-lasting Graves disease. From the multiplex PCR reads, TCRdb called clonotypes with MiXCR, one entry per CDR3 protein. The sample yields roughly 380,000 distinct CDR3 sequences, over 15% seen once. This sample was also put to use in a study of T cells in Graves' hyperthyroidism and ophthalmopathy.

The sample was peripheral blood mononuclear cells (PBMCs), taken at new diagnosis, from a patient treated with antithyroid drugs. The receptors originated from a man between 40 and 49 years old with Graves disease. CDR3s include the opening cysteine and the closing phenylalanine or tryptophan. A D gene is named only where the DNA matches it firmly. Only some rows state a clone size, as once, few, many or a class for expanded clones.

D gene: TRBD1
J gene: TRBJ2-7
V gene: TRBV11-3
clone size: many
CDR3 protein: CASSLSTGQALPKQYF
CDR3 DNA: TGTGCCAGCAGCTTATCGACGGGACAGGCCTTACCAAAACAGTACTTC

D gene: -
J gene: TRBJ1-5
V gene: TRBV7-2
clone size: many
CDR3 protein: CASSPTVNQPQHF
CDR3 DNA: TGTGCCAGCAGCCCGACAGTCAATCAGCCCCAGCATTTT

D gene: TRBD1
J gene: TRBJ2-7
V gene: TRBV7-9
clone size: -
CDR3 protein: CASSTGDRGPYEQYF
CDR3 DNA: TGTGCCAGCAGCACGGGGGACAGGGGACCCTACGAGCAGTACTTC

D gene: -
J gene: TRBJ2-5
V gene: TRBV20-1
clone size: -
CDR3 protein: CSAPPWTQTDEQYF
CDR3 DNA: TGCAGTGCTCCCCCTTGGACGCAGACGGATGAGCAGTACTTC

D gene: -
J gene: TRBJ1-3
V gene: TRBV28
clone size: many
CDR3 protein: CASSSPAGRSGNTIYF
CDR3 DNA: TGTGCCAGCAGTTCCCCTGCAGGGCGCTCTGGAAACACCATATATTTT

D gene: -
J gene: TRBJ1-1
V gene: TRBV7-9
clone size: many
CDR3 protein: CASSLVVRLGEAFF
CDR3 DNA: TGTGCCAGCAGCTTAGTTGTCAGGTTGGGTGAAGCTTTCTTT

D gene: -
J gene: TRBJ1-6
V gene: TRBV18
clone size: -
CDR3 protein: CASSPSTGNSPLHF
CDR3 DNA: TGTGCCAGCTCACCATCAACGGGGAATTCACCCCTCCACTTT

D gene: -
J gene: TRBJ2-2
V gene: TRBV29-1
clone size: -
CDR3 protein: CSAERGTGELFF
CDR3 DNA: TGCAGCGCTGAGAGGGGCACCGGGGAGCTGTTTTTT

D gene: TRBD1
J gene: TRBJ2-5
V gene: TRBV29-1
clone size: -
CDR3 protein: CSVYGQGAWETQHF
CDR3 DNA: TGCAGCGTTTACGGACAGGGGGCTTGGGAGACCCAGCACTTC

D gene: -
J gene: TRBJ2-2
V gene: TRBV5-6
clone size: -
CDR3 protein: CASSLLPGRRTGELFF
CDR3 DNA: TGTGCCAGCAGCTTGTTGCCAGGGCGAAGGACCGGGGAGCTGTTTTTT

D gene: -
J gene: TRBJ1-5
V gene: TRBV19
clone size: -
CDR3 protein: CASSYEGRQPQHF
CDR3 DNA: TGTGCCAGTAGTTATGAGGGGAGGCAGCCCCAGCATTTT

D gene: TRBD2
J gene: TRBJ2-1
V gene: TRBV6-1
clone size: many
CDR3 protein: CASRKRGARGGQFF
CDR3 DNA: TGTGCCAGCAGGAAGCGGGGGGCCCGAGGTGGGCAGTTCTTC

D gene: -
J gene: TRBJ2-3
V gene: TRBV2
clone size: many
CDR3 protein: CASRETGTLAGDTQYF
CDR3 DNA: TGTGCCAGCAGAGAGACAGGCACCCTCGCGGGAGATACGCAGTATTTT

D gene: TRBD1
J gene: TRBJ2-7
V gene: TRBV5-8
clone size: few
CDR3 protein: CASARDRGYEQYF
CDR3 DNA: TGTGCCAGCGCAAGGGACAGGGGTTACGAGCAGTACTTC

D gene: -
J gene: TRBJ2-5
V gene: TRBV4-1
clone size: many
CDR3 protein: CASSPPDSQETQYF
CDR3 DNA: TGCGCCAGCAGCCCACCGGACAGCCAAGAGACCCAGTACTTC

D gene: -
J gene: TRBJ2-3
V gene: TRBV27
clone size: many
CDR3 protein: CASSSVLSGDTQYF
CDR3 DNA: TGTGCCAGCAGTAGTGTCCTTTCGGGGGATACGCAGTATTTT

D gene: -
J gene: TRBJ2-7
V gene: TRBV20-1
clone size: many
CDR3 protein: CSAGIGPIENYEQYF
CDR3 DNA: TGCAGTGCCGGGATTGGGCCTATCGAAAACTACGAGCAGTACTTC

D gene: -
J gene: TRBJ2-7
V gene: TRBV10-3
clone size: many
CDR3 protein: CAISEDLGNYEQYF
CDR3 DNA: TGTGCCATCAGTGAAGACCTAGGGAACTACGAGCAGTACTTC

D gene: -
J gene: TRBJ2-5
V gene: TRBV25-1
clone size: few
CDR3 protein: CASSVPGSETQYF
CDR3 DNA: TGTGCCAGCAGTGTCCCTGGGTCCGAGACCCAGTACTTC

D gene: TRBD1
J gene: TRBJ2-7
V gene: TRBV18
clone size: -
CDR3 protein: CASSPPPRDRGREQYF
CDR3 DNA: TGTGCCAGCTCACCTCCCCCCAGGGACAGGGGGCGCGAGCAGTACTTC

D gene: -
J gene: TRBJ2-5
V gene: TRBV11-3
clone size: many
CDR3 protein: CASSLSPGLAETQYF
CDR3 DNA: TGTGCCAGCAGCTTATCTCCCGGGCTAGCGGAGACCCAGTACTTC

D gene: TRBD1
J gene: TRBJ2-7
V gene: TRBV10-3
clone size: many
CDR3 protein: CAIGRTGAHYEQYF
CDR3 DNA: TGTGCCATCGGAAGGACAGGGGCCCACTACGAGCAGTACTTC

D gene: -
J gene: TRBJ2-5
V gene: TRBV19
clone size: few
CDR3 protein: CASSTIGGSQETQYF
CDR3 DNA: TGTGCCAGTAGTACCATTGGGGGATCTCAAGAGACCCAGTACTTC

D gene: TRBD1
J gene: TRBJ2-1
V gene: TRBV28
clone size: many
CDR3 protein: CASTAMTGGLQDEQFF
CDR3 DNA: TGTGCCAGCACCGCGATGACAGGGGGCCTACAGGATGAGCAGTTCTTC

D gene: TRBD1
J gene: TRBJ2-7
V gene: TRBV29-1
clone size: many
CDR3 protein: CSVGGTGGYHRDEQYF
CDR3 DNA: TGCAGCGTTGGAGGGACAGGGGGCTACCATCGAGACGAGCAGTACTTC

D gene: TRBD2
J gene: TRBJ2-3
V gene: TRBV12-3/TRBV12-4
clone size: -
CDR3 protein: CASSPRLGGSGSADTQYF
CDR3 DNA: TGTGCCAGCAGTCCGCGCTTGGGAGGTAGCGGGAGTGCAGATACGCAGTATTTT

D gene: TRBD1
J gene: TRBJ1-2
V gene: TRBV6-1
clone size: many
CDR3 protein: CASSSTGVGYGYTF
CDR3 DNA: TGTGCCAGCAGCTCAACAGGGGTTGGATATGGCTACACCTTC

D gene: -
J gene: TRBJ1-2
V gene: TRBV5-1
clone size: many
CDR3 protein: CASSLDTDSYGYTF
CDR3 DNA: TGCGCCAGCAGCTTGGATACAGACTCTTATGGCTACACCTTC

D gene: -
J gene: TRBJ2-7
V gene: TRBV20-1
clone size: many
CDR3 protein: CSAGQRDTYEQYF
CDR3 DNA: TGCAGTGCTGGACAGCGTGATACCTACGAGCAGTACTTC

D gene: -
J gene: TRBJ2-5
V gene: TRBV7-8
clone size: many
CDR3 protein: CASSLHDLGETQYF
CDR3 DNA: TGTGCCAGCAGCTTACACGATCTTGGAGAGACCCAGTACTTC

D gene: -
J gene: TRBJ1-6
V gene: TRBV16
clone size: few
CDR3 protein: CASSQLAGGNSPLHF
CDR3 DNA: TGTGCCAGCAGCCAATTAGCGGGTGGTAATTCACCCCTCCACTTT

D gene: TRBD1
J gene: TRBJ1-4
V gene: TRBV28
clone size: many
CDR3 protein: CASNKPGQGAFGEKLFF
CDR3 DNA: TGTGCCAGCAATAAGCCGGGACAGGGGGCGTTTGGTGAAAAACTGTTTTTT

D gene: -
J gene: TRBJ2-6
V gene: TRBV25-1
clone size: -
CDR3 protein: CASSAMAGGANVLTF
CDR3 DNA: TGTGCCAGCAGTGCTATGGCCGGTGGGGCCAACGTCCTGACTTTC

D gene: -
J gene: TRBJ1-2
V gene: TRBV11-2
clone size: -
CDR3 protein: CASSSRRGSQMGYTF
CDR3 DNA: TGTGCCAGCAGCTCCCGGCGCGGCAGCCAAATGGGCTACACCTTC

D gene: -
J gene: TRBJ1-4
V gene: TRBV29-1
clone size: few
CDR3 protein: CSVTTGTAMRGEKLFF
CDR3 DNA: TGCAGCGTCACCACCGGGACCGCCATGAGGGGGGAAAAACTGTTTTTT

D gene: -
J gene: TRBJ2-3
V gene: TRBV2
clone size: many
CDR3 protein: CASSARRARTQYF
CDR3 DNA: TGTGCCAGCAGTGCGAGGAGGGCGCGGACGCAGTATTTT

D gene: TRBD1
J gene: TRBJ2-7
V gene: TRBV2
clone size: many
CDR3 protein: CASGRTGGDEQYF
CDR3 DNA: TGTGCCAGCGGTAGGACAGGGGGCGACGAGCAGTACTTC

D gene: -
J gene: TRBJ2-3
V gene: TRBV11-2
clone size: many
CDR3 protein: CASSFYGQGATDTQYF
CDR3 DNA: TGTGCCAGCAGCTTTTACGGGCAGGGTGCGACAGATACGCAGTATTTT

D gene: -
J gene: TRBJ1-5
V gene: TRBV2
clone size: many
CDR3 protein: CASSESLPGQPQHF
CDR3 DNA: TGTGCCAGCAGTGAAAGTCTCCCGGGTCAGCCCCAGCATTTT

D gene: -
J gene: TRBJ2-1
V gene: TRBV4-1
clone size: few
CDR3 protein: CASRPPGRGRSYNEQFF
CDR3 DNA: TGCGCCAGCAGACCCCCTGGAAGGGGACGCTCCTACAATGAGCAGTTCTTC

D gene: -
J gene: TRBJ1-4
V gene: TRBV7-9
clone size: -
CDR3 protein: CASNPSGLKLFF
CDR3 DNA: TGTGCCAGCAACCCTTCAGGGTTAAAACTGTTTTTT

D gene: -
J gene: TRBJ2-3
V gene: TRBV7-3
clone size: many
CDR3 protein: CAKTTARTDTQYF
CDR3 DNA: TGTGCAAAAACGACGGCCCGCACAGATACGCAGTATTTT

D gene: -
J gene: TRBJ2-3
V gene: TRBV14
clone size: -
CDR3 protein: CASSPDSYTQYF
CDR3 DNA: TGTGCCAGCAGCCCGGACAGCTATACGCAGTATTTT

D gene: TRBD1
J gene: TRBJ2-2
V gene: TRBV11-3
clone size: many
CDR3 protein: CASSGTGITGELFF
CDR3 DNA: TGTGCCAGCAGCGGGACAGGGATAACCGGGGAGCTGTTTTTT

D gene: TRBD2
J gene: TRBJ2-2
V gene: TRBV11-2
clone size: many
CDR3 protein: CASSSQGQRGGAGELFF
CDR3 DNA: TGTGCCAGCAGCTCACAGGGTCAGCGGGGGGGAGCCGGGGAGCTGTTTTTT

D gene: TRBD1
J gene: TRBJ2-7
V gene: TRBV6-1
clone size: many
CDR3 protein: CASSPQGVLNYEQYF
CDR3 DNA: TGTGCCAGCAGTCCACAGGGGGTACTGAACTACGAGCAGTACTTC

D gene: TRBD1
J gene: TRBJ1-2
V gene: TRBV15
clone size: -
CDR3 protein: CATSSQGARGYTF
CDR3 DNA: TGTGCCACCAGCAGTCAGGGGGCGCGGGGCTACACCTTC

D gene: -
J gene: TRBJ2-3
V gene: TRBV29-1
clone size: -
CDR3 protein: CSVEEGPFTDTQYF
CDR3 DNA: TGCAGCGTTGAAGAGGGCCCGTTCACAGATACGCAGTATTTT

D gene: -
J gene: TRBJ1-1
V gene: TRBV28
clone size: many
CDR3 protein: CASSLRVGMNTEAFF
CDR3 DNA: TGTGCCAGCAGTTTAAGGGTTGGCATGAACACTGAAGCTTTCTTT

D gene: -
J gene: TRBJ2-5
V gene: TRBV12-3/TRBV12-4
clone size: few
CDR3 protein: CASSPPSQTQYF
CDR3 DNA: TGTGCCAGCAGTCCCCCTAGCCAGACCCAGTACTTC